This T cell receptor (beta chain) was captured in a study of blood T cell repertoires in COVID-19. V shed 9 bases, J shed 0 bases, and the junction held 3 bases outside the gene matches. CDR3 length: 16 amino acids. The germline CDR1 and CDR2 sequences are LGHDT and YNNKEL (reference sequence). As handled by the study authors: By means of reference gene primer amplification, nucleated cell counts were estimated. Repertoires were generated with immunoSEQ multiplex PCR, while TCRdb's copy carries only in-frame clones and drops some. V and J calls plus clone size are reproduced from that table; the DNA served to infer D and trimming. This table has about 150,000 clones, around 86% appearing once.

The sequenced sample was peripheral blood. The TCR sequence derives from a man in his 70s with acute or convalescent COVID-19. The chain recombines TRBV3-1 (or the pseudogene TRBV3-2) with TRBJ2-6; 12 positions agree with TRBD1. The CDR3 loop is CARGQGASSGANVLTF. The CDR3, as DNA: TGTGCCAGGGGACAGGGGGCCTCCTCTGGGGCCAACGTCCTGACTTTC.